Sequencing of this TCR beta chain was carried out in a study of T cells after yellow fever vaccination. Study-wide results and limits: Clonotypes shared by both compartments, CD4 and CD8, made up a small share.

The sample holds many counts of this clonotype. Its antigen is still unknown. UMIs and a universal primer site were added when TCR cDNA was made by 5'RACE template switching. Each CDR3 protein is one row after TCRdb ran MiXCR on the 5' RACE reads. The table has about 230,000 distinct CDR3 sequences, approximately 6.8% seen once. CDR1 is SGHRS and CDR2 is YFSETQ in the germline V gene. The CDR3 is 14 amino acids. V lost 3 bases and J lost 1, with 8 bases in between. The chain uses TRBV5-1 and TRBJ2-1; maybe TRBD2 (5 bases). The sample here was CD4+ T cells sorted from PBMCs, taken on the day of the yellow fever booster vaccination. The sequence derives from a young man who received the YFV17D yellow fever vaccine. CDR3 protein: CASSSTGSYNEQFF. The CDR3 region has the DNA TGCGCCAGCAGCTCAACGGGATCCTACAATGAGCAGTTCTTC. Based on the CDR3 plus reference TRBV5-1 and TRBJ2-1, the full variable domain is KAGVTQTPRYLIKTRGQQVTLSCSPISGHRSVSWYQQTPGQGLQFLFEYFSETQRNKGNFPGRFSGRQFSNSRSEMNVSTLELGDSALYLCASSSTGSYNEQFFGPGTRLTVL.